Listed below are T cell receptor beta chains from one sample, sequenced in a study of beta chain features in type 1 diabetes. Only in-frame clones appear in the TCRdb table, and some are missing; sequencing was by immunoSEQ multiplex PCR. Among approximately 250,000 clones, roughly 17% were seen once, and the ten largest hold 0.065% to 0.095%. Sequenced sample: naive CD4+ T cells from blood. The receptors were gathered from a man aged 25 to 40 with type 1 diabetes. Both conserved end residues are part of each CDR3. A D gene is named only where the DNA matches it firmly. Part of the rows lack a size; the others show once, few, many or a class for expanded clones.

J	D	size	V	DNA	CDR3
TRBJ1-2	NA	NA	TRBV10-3	TGTGCCATCAGTGATGATCGGTATGGCTACACCTTC	CAISDDRYGYTF
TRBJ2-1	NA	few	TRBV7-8	TGTGCCAGCAGCCCGAATGAGCAGTTCTTC	CASSPNEQFF
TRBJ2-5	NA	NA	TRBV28	TGTGCCAGCAGTTCCCAAGGGTTGGGGGAAGAGACCCAGTACTTC	CASSSQGLGEETQYF
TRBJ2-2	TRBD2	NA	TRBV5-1	TGCGCCAGCAGCTCCCGGACTAGCGGGTTATACGCGAACACCGGGGAGCTGTTTTTT	CASSSRTSGLYANTGELFF
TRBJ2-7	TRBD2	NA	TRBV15	TGTGCCACCAGCGGCCGGGCGGGAGGCAGCGACGAGCAGTACTTC	CATSGRAGGSDEQYF
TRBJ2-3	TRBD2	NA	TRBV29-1	TGCAGCGTTGGGGTGCTCCTAGCGGGGCAAAACACAGATACGCAGTATTTT	CSVGVLLAGQNTDTQYF
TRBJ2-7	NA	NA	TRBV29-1	TGCAGCGCATCTCAGGGACACCCGGGATACGAGCAGTACTTC	CSASQGHPGYEQYF
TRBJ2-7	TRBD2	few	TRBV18	TGTGCCAGCTCACCACGACTAGCGGGAGGGAGCTACGAGCAGTACTTC	CASSPRLAGGSYEQYF
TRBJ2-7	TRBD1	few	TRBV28	TGTGCCAGCAGAATGCAAGGGGGCGCTTATTACGAGCAGTACTTC	CASRMQGGAYYEQYF
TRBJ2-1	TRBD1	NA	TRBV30	TGTGCCTGGAGCCGGGACAGAAGCCCTCAGTCCACCTACAATGAGCAGTTCTTC	CAWSRDRSPQSTYNEQFF
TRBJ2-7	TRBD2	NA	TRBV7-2	TGTGCCAGCAGCTTAGATAGGTCTAGCGGTACCTACGAGCAGTACTTC	CASSLDRSSGTYEQYF
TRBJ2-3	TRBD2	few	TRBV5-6	TGTGCCAGCAGCTTGGGGACTAGCGCTACGCAGTATTTT	CASSLGTSATQYF
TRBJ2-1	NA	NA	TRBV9	TGTGCCAGCAGCGTATCGTCCCTTTGGACGGAGCAGTTCTTC	CASSVSSLWTEQFF
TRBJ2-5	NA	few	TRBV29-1	TGCAGCGGCGCTCCGCTGGGGACCCAGTACTTC	CSGAPLGTQYF
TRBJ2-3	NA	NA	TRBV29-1	TGCAGCGTTGCCAGGGGAAGTAACACAGATACGCAGTATTTT	CSVARGSNTDTQYF
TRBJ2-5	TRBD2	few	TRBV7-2	TGTGCCAGCAGCCGCCCACTAGCGGGCCAAGAGACCCAGTACTTC	CASSRPLAGQETQYF